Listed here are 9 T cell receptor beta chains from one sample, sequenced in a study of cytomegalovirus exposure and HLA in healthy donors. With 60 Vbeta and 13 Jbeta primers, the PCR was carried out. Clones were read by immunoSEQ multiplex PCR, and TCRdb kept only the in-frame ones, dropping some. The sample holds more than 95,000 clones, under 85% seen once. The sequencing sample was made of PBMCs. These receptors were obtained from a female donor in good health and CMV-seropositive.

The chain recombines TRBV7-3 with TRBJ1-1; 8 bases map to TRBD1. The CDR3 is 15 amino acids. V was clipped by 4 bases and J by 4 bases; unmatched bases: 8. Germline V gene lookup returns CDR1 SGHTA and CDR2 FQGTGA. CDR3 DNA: TGTGCCAGCAGCTCTGGACAGGGTAGGAGCACTGAAGCTTTCTTT. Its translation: CASSSGQGRSTEAFF.

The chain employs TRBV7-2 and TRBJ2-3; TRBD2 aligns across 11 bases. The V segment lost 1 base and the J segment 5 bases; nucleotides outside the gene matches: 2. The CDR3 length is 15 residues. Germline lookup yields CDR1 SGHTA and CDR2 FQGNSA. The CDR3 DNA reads TGTGCCAGCAGCTTAGTAGGGACTAGCGGAGATACGCAGTATTTT. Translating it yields CASSLVGTSGDTQYF.

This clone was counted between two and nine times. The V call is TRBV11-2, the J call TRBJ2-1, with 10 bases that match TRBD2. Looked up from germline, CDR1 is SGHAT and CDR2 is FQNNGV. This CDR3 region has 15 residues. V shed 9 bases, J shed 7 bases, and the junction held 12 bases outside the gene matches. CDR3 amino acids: CASSPPGLALNEQFF. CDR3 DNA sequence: TGTGCCAGTAGCCCCCCGGGACTAGCGTTGAATGAGCAGTTCTTC.

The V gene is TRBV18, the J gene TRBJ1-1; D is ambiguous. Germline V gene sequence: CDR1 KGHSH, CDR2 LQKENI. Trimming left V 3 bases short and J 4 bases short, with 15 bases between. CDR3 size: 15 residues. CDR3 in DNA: TGTGCCAGCTCACCGGGAGGCGGGGTAGGCACTGAAGCTTTCTTT. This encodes CASSPGGGVGTEAFF. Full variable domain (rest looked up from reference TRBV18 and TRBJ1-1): NAGVMQNPRHLVRRRGQEARLRCSPMKGHSHVYWYRQLPEEGLKFMVYLQKENIIDESGMPKERFSAEFPKEGPSILRIQQVVRGDSAAYFCASSPGGGVGTEAFFGQGTRLTVV.

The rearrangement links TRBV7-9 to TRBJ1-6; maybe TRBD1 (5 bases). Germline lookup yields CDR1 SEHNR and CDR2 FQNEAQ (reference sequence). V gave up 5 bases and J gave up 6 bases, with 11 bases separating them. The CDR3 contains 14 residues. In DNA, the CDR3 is TGTGCCAGCAGCGAGGCAGGGCTTAATTCACCCCTCCACTTT. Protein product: CASSEAGLNSPLHF.

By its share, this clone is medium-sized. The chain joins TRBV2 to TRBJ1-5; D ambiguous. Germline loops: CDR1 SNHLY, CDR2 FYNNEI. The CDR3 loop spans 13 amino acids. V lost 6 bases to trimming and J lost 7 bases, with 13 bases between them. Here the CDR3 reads CASRDIGNQPQHF. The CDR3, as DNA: TGTGCCAGCAGAGACATCGGGAACCAGCCCCAGCATTTT.

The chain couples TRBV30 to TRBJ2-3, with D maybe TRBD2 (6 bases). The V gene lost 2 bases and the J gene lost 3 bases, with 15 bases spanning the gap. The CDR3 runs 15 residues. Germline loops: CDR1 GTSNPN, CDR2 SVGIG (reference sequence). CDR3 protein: CAWSRLARGTDTQYF. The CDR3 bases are TGTGCCTGGAGTAGGCTAGCGCGGGGTACAGATACGCAGTATTTT. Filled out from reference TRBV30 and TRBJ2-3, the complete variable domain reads SQTIHQWPATLVQPVGSPLSLECTVEGTSNPNLYWYRQAAGRGLQLLFYSVGIGQISSEVPQNLSASRPQDRQFILSSKKLLLSDSGFYLCAWSRLARGTDTQYFGPGTRLTVL.

The CDR3, as DNA: TGTGCCAGTAGTCCGTGGGGGGGACAGGGCACAGATACGCAGTATTTT. Encoded protein: CASSPWGGQGTDTQYF. V and J are TRBV19 and TRBJ2-3; perhaps TRBD1 as D (8 bases). CDR1 and CDR2 (germline): LNHDA, SQIVND (reference sequence). This CDR3 is built from 16 residues. V was cut by 5 bases and J by 1 base, with 16 bases left in between.

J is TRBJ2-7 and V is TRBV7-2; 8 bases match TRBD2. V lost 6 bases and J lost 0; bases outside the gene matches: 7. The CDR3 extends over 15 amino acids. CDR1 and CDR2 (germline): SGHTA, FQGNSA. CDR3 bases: TGTGCCAGCAGTTCCAGCGGGGGTAGCTCCTACGAGCAGTACTTC. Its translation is CASSSSGGSSYEQYF.